This TCR beta chain was sequenced during a study of T-cell reconstitution after alpha-beta-depleted transplantation in children. Overall study findings and caveats: It was newly produced T cells that mostly accounted for T-cell counts and diversity one year after transplant.

Preparation of the TCRbeta library used unique molecular identifiers. One entry per CDR3 protein, called by TCRdb with MiXCR from the PCR reads. The sample includes about 510,000 distinct CDR3 sequences, 10% to 12% of them seen just once. There are a few counts of this clonotype. Its antigen is not known. The V gene end was trimmed by 5 bases and the J gene end by 4 bases; junction bases not matched to a gene: 11. This CDR3 comprises 15 residues. CDR1 is DFQATT, CDR2 SNEGSKA, per germline (reference sequence). Sample: PBMCs, mostly from graft donor cells, taken 180 days after TCRalphabeta/CD19-depleted stem cell transplant. The TCR was taken from a female patient aged 2-9 years who had a stem cell transplant for aplastic anemia, so the T cells may come from the graft donor. The chain joins TRBV20-1 to TRBJ1-1; 9 bases agree with TRBD1. The CDR3 loop is CSAHHRTGAATEAFF. The CDR3 nucleotides read TGCAGTGCTCACCATAGGACAGGGGCCGCCACTGAAGCTTTCTTT.